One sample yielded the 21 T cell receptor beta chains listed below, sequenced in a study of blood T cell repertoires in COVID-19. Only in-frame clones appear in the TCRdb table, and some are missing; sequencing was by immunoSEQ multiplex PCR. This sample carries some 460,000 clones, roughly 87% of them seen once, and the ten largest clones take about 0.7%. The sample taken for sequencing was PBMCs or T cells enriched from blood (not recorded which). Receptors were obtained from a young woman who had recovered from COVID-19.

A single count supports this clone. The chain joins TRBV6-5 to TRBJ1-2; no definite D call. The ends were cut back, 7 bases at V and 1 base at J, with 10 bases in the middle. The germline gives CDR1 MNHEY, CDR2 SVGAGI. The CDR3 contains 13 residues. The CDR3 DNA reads TGTGCCAGCATGCGTAACGGTAACTATGGCTACACCTTC. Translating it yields CASMRNGNYGYTF.

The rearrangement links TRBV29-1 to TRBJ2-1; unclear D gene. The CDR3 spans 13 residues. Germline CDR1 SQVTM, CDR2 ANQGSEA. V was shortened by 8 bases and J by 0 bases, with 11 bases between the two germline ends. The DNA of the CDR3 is TGCAGCCCCCGATCTAGCTCCTACAATGAGCAGTTCTTC. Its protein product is CSPRSSSYNEQFF.

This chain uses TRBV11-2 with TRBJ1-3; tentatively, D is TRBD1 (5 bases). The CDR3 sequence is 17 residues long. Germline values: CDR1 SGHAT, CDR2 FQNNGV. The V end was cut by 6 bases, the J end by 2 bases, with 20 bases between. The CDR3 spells CASSLGREQWTGNTIYF. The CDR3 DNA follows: TGTGCCAGCAGTTTGGGGCGCGAACAATGGACTGGAAACACCATATATTTT.

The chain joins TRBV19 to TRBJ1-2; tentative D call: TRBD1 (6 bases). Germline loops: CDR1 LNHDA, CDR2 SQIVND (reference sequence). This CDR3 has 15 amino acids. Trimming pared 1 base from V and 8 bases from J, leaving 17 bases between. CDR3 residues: CASSIAGRGKEGYTF. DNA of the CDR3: TGTGCCAGTAGTATAGCTGGCAGGGGAAAGGAAGGCTACACCTTC.

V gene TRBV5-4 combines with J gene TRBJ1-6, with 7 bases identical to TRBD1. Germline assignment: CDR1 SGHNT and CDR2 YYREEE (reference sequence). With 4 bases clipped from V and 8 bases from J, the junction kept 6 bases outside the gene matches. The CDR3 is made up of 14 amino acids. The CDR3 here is CASSPDRDDSPLHF. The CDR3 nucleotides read TGTGCCAGCAGCCCCGACAGGGATGATTCACCCCTCCACTTT.

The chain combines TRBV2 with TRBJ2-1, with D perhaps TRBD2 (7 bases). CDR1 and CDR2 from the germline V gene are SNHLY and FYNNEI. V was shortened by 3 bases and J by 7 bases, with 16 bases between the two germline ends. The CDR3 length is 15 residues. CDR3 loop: CASSESGGRGNEQFF. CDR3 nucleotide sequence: TGTGCCAGCAGTGAGTCGGGGGGCCGGGGTAATGAGCAGTTCTTC.

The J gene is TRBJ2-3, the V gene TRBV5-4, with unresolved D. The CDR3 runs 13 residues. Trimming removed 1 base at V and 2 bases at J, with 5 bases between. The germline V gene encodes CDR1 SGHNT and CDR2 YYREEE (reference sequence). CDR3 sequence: CASSLPLTDTQYF. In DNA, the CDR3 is TGTGCCAGCAGCTTGCCTCTCACAGATACGCAGTATTTT. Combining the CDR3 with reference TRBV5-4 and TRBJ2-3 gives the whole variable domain ETGVTQSPTHLIKTRGQQVTLRCSSQSGHNTVSWYQQALGQGPQFIFQYYREEENGRGNFPPRFSGLQFPNYSSELNVNALELDDSALYLCASSLPLTDTQYFGPGTRLTVL.

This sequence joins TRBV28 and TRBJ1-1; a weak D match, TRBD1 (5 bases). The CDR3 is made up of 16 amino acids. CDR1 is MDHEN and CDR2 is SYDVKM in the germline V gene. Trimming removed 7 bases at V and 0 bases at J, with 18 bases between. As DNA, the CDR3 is TGTGCCAGCACCCCCTGGACGGGGGGTATGAACACTGAAGCTTTCTTT. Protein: CASTPWTGGMNTEAFF.

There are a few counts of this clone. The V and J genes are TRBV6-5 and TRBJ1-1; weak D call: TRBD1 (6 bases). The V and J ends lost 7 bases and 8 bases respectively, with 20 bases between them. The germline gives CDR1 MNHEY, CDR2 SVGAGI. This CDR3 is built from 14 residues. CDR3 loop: CASTKRQGLREAFF. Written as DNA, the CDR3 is TGTGCCAGCACCAAACGGCAGGGGCTGAGGGAAGCTTTCTTT.

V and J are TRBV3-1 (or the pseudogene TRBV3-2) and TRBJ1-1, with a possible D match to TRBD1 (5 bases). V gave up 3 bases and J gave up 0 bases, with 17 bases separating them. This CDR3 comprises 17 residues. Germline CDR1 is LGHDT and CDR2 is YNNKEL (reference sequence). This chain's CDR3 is CASSQSDKRNLNTEAFF. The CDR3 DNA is TGTGCCAGCAGCCAGTCGGACAAACGAAATCTGAACACTGAAGCTTTCTTT.

The CDR3 DNA reads as TGTGCCAGCAGCCGTGGACAGGGTTGGCAGTTCTTC. Translation gives CASSRGQGWQFF. V and J are TRBV7-2 and TRBJ2-1, with 8 bases that match TRBD1. Germline CDR1 and CDR2: SGHTA and FQGNSA. The CDR3 covers 12 residues. V trimming: 5 bases; J trimming: 12 bases; junction bases outside the gene matches: 6.

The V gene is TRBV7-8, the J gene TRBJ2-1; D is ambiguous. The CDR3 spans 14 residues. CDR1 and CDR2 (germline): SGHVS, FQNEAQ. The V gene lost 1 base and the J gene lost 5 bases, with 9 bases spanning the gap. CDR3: CASSLGSRDNEQFF. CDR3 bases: TGTGCCAGCAGCTTAGGGTCCCGGGACAATGAGCAGTTCTTC.

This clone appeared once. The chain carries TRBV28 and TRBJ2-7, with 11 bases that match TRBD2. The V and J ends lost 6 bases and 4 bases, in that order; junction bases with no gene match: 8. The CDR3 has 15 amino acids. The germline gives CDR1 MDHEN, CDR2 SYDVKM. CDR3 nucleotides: TGTGCCAGCAGGTCCCCGGGACTAGCGGTTTACGAGCAGTACTTC. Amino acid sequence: CASRSPGLAVYEQYF.

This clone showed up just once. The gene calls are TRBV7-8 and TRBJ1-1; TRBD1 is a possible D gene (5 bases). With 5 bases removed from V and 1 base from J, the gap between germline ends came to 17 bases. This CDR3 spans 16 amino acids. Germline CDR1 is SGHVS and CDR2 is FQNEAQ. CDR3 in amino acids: CASSVKLLQGNTEAFF. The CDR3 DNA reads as TGTGCCAGCAGCGTAAAGCTCCTTCAGGGGAACACTGAAGCTTTCTTT.

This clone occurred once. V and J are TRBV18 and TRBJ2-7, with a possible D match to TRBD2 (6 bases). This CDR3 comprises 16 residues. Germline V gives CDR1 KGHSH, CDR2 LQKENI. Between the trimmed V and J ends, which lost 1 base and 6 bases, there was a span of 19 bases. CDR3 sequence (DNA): TGTGCCAGCTCACCACTCGTGACTAGTGCCCCCTCCGAGCAGTACTTC. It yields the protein CASSPLVTSAPSEQYF.

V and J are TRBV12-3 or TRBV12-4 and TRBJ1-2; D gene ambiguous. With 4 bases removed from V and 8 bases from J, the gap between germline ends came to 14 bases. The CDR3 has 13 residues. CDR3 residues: CASSSGVLGGYTF. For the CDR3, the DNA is TGTGCCAGCAGTTCCGGGGTTCTCGGCGGCTACACCTTC.

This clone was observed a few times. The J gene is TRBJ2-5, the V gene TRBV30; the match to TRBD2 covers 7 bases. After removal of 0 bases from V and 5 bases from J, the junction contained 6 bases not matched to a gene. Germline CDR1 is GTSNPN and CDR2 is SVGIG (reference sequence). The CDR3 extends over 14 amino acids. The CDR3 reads CAWSVGTSVETQYF. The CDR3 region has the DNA TGTGCCTGGAGTGTAGGCACTAGCGTGGAGACCCAGTACTTC.

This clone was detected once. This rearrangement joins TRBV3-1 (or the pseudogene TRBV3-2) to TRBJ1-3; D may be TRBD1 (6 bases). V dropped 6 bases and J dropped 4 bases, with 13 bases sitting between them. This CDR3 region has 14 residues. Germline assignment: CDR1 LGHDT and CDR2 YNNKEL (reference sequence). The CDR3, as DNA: TGTGCCAGCAGTCATACAGGGAGCGGAAACACCATATATTTT. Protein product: CASSHTGSGNTIYF.

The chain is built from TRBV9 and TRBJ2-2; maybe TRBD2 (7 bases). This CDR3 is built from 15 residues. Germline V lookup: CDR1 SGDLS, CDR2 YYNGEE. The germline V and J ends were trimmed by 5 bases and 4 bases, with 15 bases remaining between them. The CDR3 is CASSPGGRSTGELFF. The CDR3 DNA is TGTGCCAGCAGTCCCGGGGGGCGGAGCACCGGGGAGCTGTTTTTT.

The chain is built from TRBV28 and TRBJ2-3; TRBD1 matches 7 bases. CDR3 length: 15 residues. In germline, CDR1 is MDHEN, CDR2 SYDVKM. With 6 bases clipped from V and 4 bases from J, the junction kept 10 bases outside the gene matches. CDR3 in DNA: TGTGCCAGCAGCCCCCAAGGGGGCATCGCAGATACGCAGTATTTT. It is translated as CASSPQGGIADTQYF. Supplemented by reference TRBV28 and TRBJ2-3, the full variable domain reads DVKVTQSSRYLVKRTGEKVFLECVQDMDHENMFWYRQDPGLGLRLIYFSYDVKMKEKGDIPEGYSVSREKKERFSLILESASTNQTSMYLCASSPQGGIADTQYFGPGTRLTVL.

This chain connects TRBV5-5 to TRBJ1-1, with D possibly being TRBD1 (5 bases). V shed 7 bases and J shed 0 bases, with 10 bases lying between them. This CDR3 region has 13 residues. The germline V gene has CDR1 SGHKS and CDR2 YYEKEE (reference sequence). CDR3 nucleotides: TGTGCCAGCGGAGGGGCAGTGAACACTGAAGCTTTCTTT. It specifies CASGGAVNTEAFF.